These 8 T cell receptor beta chains were all obtained from the same sample, sequenced in a study of shared clonotypes between healthy human individuals. The repertoire was sequenced with immunoSEQ multiplex PCR; TCRdb's copy has only in-frame clones and lacks some. The sample includes fewer than 700,000 clones, approximately 95% of them seen just once. CD45RO-negative cells were positively selected for CCR7, leaving out terminally differentiated effector memory CD45RA+ cells. The sample comprised naive CD8+ T cells sorted from blood. These receptors were obtained from a woman aged 30 to 39 in good health.

This rearrangement joins TRBV5-6 to TRBJ2-1; 7 nucleotides line up with TRBD2. This CDR3 has 15 residues. V was pared by 1 base and J by 3 bases, with 4 bases of the junction left unmatched. The germline V gene has CDR1 SGHDT and CDR2 YYEEEE. The CDR3 protein is CASSLLPSGYNEQFF. In DNA form, the CDR3 reads TGTGCCAGCAGCTTGCTACCTAGCGGCTACAATGAGCAGTTCTTC.

The gene calls are TRBV11-2 and TRBJ1-2; D perhaps matches TRBD1 (6 bases). Germline V lookup: CDR1 SGHAT, CDR2 FQNNGV. V shed 5 bases and J shed 0 bases, with 13 bases lying between them. This CDR3 is built from 15 residues. The CDR3: CASSTPRGANYGYTF. The CDR3 DNA follows: TGTGCCAGCAGCACCCCGAGGGGGGCTAACTATGGCTACACCTTC.

This clone came up a few times. The chain employs TRBV2 and TRBJ2-7; perhaps TRBD1 as D (5 bases). Trimming took off 3 bases at V and 2 bases at J, with 14 bases between the two ends. CDR1 and CDR2 (germline): SNHLY, FYNNEI. This CDR3 region has 15 residues. CDR3 protein: CASSDRVREAYEQYF. CDR3 in DNA: TGTGCCAGCAGTGACAGGGTAAGGGAAGCCTACGAGCAGTACTTC.

The CDR3 bases are TGTGCCAGCAGCACGGAACCGAACACTGAAGCTTTCTTT. It yields the protein CASSTEPNTEAFF. The rearrangement joins TRBV21-1 to TRBJ1-1. TRBV21-1 is termed a pseudogene. This CDR3 has 13 residues.

The rearrangement links TRBV27 to TRBJ2-2; TRBD1 matches 7 bases. The CDR3 sequence is 15 residues long. Germline V gene lookup returns CDR1 MNHEY and CDR2 SMNVEV (reference sequence). The V and J ends lost 5 bases and 0 bases, in that order; junction bases with no gene match: 3. CDR3 loop: CASSQDRTNTGELFF. The CDR3 DNA reads as TGTGCCAGCAGTCAGGACAGGACGAACACCGGGGAGCTGTTTTTT.

The chain uses TRBV11-2 and TRBJ2-1; 7 bases align to TRBD2. The CDR3 has 16 residues. Trimming removed 5 bases from V and 0 bases from J; junction bases left unmatched: 7. CDR1 is SGHAT, CDR2 FQNNGV, per germline. The CDR3 region has the DNA TGTGCCAGCAGCACCATCTGGGGGGGCTCCTACAATGAGCAGTTCTTC. As protein: CASSTIWGGSYNEQFF. Looking up the rest from reference TRBV11-2 and TRBJ2-1 gives the full variable domain: EAGVAQSPRYKIIEKRQSVAFWCNPISGHATLYWYQQILGQGPKLLIQFQNNGVVDDSQLPKDRFSAERLKGVDSTLKIQPAKLEDSAVYLCASSTIWGGSYNEQFFGPGTRLTVL.

The chain recombines TRBV5-6 with TRBJ1-1; no definite D call. The V gene lost 0 bases and the J gene lost 5 bases, with 8 bases spanning the gap. The CDR3 contains 13 residues. Germline values: CDR1 SGHDT, CDR2 YYEEEE. This CDR3 reads CASSLASGTEAFF. The CDR3 DNA is TGTGCCAGCAGCTTGGCCTCGGGTACTGAAGCTTTCTTT.

The chain combines TRBV13 with TRBJ2-1; 7 nucleotides line up with TRBD1. Germline CDR1 and CDR2: PRHDT and FYEKMQ (reference sequence). Germline trimming cut 5 bases from V and 14 bases from J; bases unmatched to any gene: 9. The CDR3 is 12 residues long. The CDR3 sequence: CASSPTRQGEFF. The CDR3 DNA is TGTGCCAGCAGCCCGACGAGACAGGGAGAGTTCTTC.